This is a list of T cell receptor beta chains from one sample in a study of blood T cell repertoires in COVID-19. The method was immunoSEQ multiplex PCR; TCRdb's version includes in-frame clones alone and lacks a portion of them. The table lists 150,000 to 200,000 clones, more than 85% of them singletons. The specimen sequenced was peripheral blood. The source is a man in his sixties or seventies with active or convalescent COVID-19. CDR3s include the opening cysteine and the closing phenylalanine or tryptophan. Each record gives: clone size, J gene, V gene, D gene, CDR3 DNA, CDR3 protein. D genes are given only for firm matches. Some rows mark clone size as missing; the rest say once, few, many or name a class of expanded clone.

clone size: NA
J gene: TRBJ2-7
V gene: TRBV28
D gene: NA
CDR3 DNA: TGTGCCAGCAGTTCACCCCCGGGGTGGCAGTACTTC
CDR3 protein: CASSSPPGWQYF

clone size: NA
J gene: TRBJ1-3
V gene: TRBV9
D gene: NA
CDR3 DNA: TGTGCCAGCAGCGTAGGCCAGGGAGGGATAGGAAGTGGAAACACCATATATTTT
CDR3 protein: CASSVGQGGIGSGNTIYF

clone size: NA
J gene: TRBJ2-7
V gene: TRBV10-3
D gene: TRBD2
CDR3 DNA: TGTGCCATCAGTGGACTAGCGGGGGCCTCCGGCGGCGAGCAGTACTTC
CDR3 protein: CAISGLAGASGGEQYF

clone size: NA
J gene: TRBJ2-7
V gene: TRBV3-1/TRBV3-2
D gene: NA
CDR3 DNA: TGTGCCAGCAGCCAAGATCGGCGGCGGGCTGCCCCCTACGAGCAGTACTTC
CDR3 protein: CASSQDRRRAAPYEQYF

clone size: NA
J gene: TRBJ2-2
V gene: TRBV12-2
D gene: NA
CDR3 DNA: TGTGCAAGTCGCTTAGGGAGGGGTCACAATACCGGGGAGCTGTTTTTT
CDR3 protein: CASRLGRGHNTGELFF

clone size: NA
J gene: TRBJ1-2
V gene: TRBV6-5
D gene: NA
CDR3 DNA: TGTGCCACCCGAGACACCCTTAACTATGGCTACACCTTC
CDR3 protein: CATRDTLNYGYTF

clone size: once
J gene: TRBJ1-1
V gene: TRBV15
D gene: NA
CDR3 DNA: TGTGCCACCAGCAGAGACAGGGGCCCCTCTGAAGCTTTCTTT
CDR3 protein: CATSRDRGPSEAFF

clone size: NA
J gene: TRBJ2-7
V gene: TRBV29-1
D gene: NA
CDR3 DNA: TGCAGCGTTCTTGAAGCAGGGGTGATGAGAAGTATCTACGAGCAGTACTTC
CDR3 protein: CSVLEAGVMRSIYEQYF

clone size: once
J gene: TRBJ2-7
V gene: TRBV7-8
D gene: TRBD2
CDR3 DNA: TGTGCCAGCAGCACGGGGCGGGAGACGCCGTACTTC
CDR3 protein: CASSTGRETPYF

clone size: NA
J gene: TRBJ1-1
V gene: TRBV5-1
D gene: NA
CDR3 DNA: TGCGCCAGCAGCTTGCGGGGGGACACTGAAGCTTTCTTT
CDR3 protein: CASSLRGDTEAFF

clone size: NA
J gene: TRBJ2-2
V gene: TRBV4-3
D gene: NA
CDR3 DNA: TGCGCCAGCAGCCAAGATGACCGGGTGAGCACCGGGGAGCTGTTTTTT
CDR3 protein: CASSQDDRVSTGELFF

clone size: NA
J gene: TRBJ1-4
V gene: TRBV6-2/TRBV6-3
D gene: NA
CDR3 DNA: TGTGCCAGCAGCCGGGATAGTTGGGGGCTTGGTGAAAAACTGTTTTTT
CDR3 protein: CASSRDSWGLGEKLFF

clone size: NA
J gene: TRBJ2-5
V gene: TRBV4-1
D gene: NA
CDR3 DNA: TGCGCCAGCAGCCAAGCGGTCCGGGGGGAGACCCAGTACTTC
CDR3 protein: CASSQAVRGETQYF

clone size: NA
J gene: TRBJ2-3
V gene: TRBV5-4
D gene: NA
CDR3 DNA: TGTGCCAGCAGCTTGGGCAACGGGGATACGCAGTATTTT
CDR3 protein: CASSLGNGDTQYF

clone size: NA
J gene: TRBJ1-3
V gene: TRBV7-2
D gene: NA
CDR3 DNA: TGTGCCAGCAGCTTAGTGGGGACTCTGGGAAACACCATATATTTT
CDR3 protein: CASSLVGTLGNTIYF

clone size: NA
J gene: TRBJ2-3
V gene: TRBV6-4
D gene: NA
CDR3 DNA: TGTGCCAGCAGTGACCAGGCAGATACGCAGTATTTT
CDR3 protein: CASSDQADTQYF

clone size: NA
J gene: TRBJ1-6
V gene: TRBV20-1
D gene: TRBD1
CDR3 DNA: TGCAGTGCTAGTAGGGGACAGGGACTCTTT
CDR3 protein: CSASRGQGLF

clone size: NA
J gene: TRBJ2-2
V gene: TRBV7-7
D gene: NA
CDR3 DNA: TGTGCCAGCAGCCGGACACGGACCGGGGAGCTGTTTTTT
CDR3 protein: CASSRTRTGELFF

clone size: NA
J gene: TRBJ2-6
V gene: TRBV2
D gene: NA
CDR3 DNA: TGTGCCAGCCCCGCCGGGGGGGCCAACGTCCTGACTTTC
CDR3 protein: CASPAGGANVLTF